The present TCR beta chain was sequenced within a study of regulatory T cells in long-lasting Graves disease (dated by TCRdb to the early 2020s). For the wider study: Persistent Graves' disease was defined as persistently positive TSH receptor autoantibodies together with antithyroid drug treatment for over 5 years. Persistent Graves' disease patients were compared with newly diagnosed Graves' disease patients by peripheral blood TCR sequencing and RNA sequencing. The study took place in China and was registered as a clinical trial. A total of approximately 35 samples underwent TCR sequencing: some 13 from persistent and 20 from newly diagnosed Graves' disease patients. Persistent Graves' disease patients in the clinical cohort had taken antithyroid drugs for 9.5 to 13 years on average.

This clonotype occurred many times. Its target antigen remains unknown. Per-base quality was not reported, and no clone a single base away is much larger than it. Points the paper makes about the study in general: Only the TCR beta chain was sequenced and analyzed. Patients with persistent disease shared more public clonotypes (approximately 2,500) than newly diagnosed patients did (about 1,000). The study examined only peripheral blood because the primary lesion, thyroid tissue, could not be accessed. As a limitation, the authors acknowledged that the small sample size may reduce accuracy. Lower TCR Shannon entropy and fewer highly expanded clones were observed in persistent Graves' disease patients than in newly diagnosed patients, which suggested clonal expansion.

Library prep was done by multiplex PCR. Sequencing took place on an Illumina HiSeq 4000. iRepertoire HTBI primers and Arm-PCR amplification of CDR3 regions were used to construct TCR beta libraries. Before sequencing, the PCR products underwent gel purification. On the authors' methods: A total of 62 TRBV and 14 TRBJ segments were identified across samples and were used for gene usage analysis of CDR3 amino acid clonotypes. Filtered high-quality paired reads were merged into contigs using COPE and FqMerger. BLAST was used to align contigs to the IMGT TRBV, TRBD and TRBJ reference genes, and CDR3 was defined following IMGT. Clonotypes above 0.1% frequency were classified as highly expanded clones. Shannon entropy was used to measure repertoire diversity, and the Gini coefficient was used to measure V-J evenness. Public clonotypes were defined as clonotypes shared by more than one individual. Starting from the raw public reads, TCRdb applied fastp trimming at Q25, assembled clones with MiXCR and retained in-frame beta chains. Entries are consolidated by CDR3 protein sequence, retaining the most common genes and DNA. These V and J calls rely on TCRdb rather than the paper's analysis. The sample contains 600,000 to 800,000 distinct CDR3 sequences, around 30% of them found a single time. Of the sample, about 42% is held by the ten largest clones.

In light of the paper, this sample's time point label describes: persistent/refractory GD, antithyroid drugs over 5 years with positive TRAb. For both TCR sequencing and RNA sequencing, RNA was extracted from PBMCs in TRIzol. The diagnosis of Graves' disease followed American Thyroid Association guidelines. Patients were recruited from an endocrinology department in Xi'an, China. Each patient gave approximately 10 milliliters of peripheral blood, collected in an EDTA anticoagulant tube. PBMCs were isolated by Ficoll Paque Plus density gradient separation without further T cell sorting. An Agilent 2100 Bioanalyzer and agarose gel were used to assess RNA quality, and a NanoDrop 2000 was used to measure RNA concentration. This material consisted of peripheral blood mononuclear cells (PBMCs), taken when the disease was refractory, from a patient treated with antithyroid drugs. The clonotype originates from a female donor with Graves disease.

The CDR3 has the sequence CASSTGRPNYGYTF. Here is the DNA: TGTGCCAGCAGCACAGGGCGCCCTAACTATGGCTACACCTTC. The chain employs TRBV6-1 and TRBJ1-2; a tentative D match to TRBD1 spans 6 bases. The CDR3 numbers 14 residues from cysteine through phenylalanine. Only CDR3 DNA is held: 42 bases, read in frame from base 1. The V and J ends are trimmed by 6 bases and 0 bases, leaving 11 bases between them. From the germline V gene, CDR1 is MNHNS and CDR2 is SASEGT.